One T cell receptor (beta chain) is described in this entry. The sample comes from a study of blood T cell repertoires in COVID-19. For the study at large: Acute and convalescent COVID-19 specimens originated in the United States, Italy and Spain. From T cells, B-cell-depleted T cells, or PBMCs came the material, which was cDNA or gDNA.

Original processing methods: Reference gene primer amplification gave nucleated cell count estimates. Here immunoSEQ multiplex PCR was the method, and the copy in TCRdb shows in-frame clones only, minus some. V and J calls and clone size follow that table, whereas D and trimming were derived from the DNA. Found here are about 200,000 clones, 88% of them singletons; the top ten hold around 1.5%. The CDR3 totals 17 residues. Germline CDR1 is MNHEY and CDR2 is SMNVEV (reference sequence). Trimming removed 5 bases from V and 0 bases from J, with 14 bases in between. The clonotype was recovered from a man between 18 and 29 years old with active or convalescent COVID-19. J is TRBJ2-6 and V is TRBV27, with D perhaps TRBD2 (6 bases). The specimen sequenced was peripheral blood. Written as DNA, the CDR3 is TGTGCCAGCAGTCCGCGGGACGGTTACTCTGGGGCCAACGTCCTGACTTTC. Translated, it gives CASSPRDGYSGANVLTF.